Each of the 2 T cell receptor beta chains below was sequenced from the same sample in a study of shared clonotypes between healthy human individuals. This table comes from immunoSEQ multiplex PCR, and its TCRdb copy is limited to in-frame clones, with some not included. Among approximately 650,000 clones listed, roughly 95% were seen once. Terminally differentiated effector memory CD45RA+ cells were excluded by CCR7 positive selection of CD45RO-negative cells. The sample comprised naive CD8+ T cells sorted from blood. Source of these receptors: a woman aged 25 to 39 in good health.

This chain links TRBV6-6 with TRBJ1-3, with no clear D. Trimming shortened V by 2 bases and J by 0 bases, and 11 bases separated the two germline ends. This CDR3 has 16 residues. CDR1 and CDR2 (germline): MNHNY, SVGAGI (reference sequence). Here the CDR3 reads CASSYTGQNSGNTIYF. CDR3 nucleotides: TGTGCCAGCAGTTACACCGGGCAAAACTCTGGAAACACCATATATTTT.

This clone appeared once. This chain joins TRBV19 and TRBJ2-5, with D perhaps matching TRBD2 (5 bases). V was trimmed by 9 bases and J by 1 base, leaving 12 bases between them. The CDR3 has 13 residues. From germline, CDR1 is LNHDA and CDR2 SQIVND (reference sequence). This chain's CDR3 is CASRGSGQETQYF. The CDR3 DNA follows: TGTGCCAGCCGGGGTTCCGGCCAAGAGACCCAGTACTTC. Full variable domain (rest looked up from reference TRBV19 and TRBJ2-5): DGGITQSPKYLFRKEGQNVTLSCEQNLNHDAMYWYRQDPGQGLRLIYYSQIVNDFQKGDIAEGYSVSREKKESFPLTVTSAQKNPTAFYLCASRGSGQETQYFGPGTRLLVL.